In this sample, the clone carrying this TCR beta chain turned up many times. Sample time point: sample taken at primary tumor resection. Researchers sequenced whole RNA taken from tumor, nontumor lung or frozen PBMC without sorting. The donors, 70 or so patients with untreated early-stage non-small cell lung cancer, provided the samples. V was pared by 6 bases and J by 2 bases, with 17 bases between. This CDR3 contains 15 residues. Germline CDR1 DFQATT, CDR2 SNEGSKA (reference sequence). This sample is drawn from a study of spatial heterogeneity in lung cancer. A single record per CDR3 protein comes from TCRdb applying MiXCR to the 5' RACE reads. The sample has roughly 15,000 distinct CDR3 sequences, approximately 7.5% seen once.

The TCR comes from a female donor with early-stage non-small cell lung cancer. The chain uses TRBV20-1 and TRBJ1-5, with a tentative D call TRBD1 (6 bases). The source was PBMCs, collected at surgery. CDR3 DNA sequence: TGCAGTGCAAGCAACAGGGCTCGAGGCAATCAGCCCCAGCATTTT. It specifies CSASNRARGNQPQHF.